Listed below are T cell receptor beta chains from one sample, sequenced in a study of Graves' ophthalmopathy and Graves' hyperthyroidism. TCRdb re-analysed the multiplex PCR reads in MiXCR, keeping a single row per CDR3 protein. In the table there are hundreds of thousands of distinct CDR3 sequences, 20% to 25% of which are singletons. The sample was peripheral blood. The receptors come from a woman aged 18-35 years with stable Graves' hyperthyroidism. Some clones in this sample may be carry-over from other donors' samples. Both conserved end residues are trimmed from each CDR3.

v_call cdr3_aa
TRBV19 ASSIGGGITGELF
TRBV2 ASSPRSGINYGYT
TRBV9 ASSPKGRGGYEQY
TRBV24-1 ATSDPGGEAF
TRBV5-1 ASSLRGGSYEQY
TRBV6-1 ASSRGSGNEQF
TRBV5-1 ASSLEGWTEAF
TRBV6-2/TRBV6-3 ASSSQDRPVETQY
TRBV6-1 ASSGQEDNSPLH
TRBV19 ASNNWGAGTGELF
TRBV10-1 ASSAGLNYGYT
TRBV6-1 ASSGLTSYGYT
TRBV5-1 ASSLDAVSNQPQH
TRBV6-5 ASSYSSQGRTEAF
TRBV19 ASSLRGPLLVTEAF
TRBV19 ASRTGSPYNSPLH
TRBV11-2 ASSLPGVGSPLH
TRBV28 ASSSPHSGNTIY
TRBV12-3/TRBV12-4 ASSLRGRRARPQH
TRBV28 ASTRPTDTQY
TRBV3-1 ASSQRLAGEQTQY
TRBV6-1 ASSVSYGYTEAF
TRBV6-5 ASRQGRSAVAQH
TRBV9 ASSVAPGDRGGSYGYT
TRBV12-3/TRBV12-4 ASSGSTGELF
TRBV9 ASSGRDRGNIGELF
TRBV12-5 ASGLVYVRGGQNTGELF
TRBV4-1 ASSQAQGNEQY
TRBV5-1 ASSLNGHQNSPLH
TRBV12-3/TRBV12-4 ASSLVRLASGGAFSRETQY
TRBV30 AWSPTGTGSNTIY
TRBV15 ATSRGFTEAF
TRBV20-1 SARFRRGTGELF
TRBV6-1 ASSEGGNTEAF
TRBV27 ANPLTDKQGGETQY
TRBV29-1 SVGVTSGGVETQY
TRBV6-1 ASTGQGFQPQH
TRBV6-5 ASSSWDTFYEQY
TRBV19 ASSIGDRGLSQPQH
TRBV12-3/TRBV12-4 ASSPLGGGPNEQY
TRBV6-1 ASSGNRGRWTEAF
TRBV28 ASSPPAVGANVLT
TRBV18 ASSEDRGSGGYT
TRBV27 ASSLSSLFKNIQY
TRBV15 ATSTPGADLNTEAF
TRBV6-1 ASSEAIEGSTEAF
TRBV6-1 ASSESSAFGYT
TRBV27 ASSFTGTVNTEAF